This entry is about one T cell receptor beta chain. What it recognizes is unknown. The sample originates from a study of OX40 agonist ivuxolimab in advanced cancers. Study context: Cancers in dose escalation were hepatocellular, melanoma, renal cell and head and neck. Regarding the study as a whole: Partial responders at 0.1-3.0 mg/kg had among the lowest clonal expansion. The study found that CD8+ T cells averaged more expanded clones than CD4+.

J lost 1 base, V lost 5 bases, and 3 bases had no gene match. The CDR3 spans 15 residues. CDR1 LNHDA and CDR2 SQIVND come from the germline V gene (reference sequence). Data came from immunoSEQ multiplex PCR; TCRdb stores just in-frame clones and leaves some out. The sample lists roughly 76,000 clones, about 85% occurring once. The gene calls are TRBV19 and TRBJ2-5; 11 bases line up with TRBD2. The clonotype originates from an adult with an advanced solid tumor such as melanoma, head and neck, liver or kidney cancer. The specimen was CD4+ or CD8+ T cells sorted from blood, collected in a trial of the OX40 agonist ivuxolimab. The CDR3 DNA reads TGTGCCAGTAGTTTAGCGGGGGGGCGCCAAGAGACCCAGTACTTC. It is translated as CASSLAGGRQETQYF.